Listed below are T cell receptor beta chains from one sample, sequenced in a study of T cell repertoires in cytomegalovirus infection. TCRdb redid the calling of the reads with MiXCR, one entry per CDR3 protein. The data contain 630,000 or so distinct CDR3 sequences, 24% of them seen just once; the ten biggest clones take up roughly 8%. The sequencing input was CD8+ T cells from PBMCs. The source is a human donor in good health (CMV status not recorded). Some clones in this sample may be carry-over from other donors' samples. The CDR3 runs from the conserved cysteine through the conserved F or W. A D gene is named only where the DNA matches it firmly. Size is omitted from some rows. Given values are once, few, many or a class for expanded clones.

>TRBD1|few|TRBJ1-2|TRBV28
TGTGCCAGCAGTAGCACAGGGGGCGGTTCCTATGGCTACACCTTC
CASSSTGGGSYGYTF
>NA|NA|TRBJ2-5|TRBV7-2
TGTGCCAGCAGCTCTTCACCCGGGGTCCAAGAGACCCAGTACTTC
CASSSSPGVQETQYF
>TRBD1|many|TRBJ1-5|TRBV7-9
TGTGCCAGCAGCTTAGCGACAGGGTTCGATCAGCCCCAGCATTTT
CASSLATGFDQPQHF
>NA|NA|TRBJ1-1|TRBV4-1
TGCGCCAGCAGCAAGGTCCCTTGGGACACTGAAGCTTTCTTT
CASSKVPWDTEAFF
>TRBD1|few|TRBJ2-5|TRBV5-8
TGTGCCAGCAGCTTGGGTCAGGGGGTTGCGGAGACCCAGTACTTC
CASSLGQGVAETQYF
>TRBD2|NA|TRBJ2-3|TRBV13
TGTGCCAGCAGGACGACTAGCGGGGGGGCCTTAGATACGCAGTATTTT
CASRTTSGGALDTQYF
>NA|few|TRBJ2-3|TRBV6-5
TGTGCCAGCAGTTACGAAGGGAGTGGCACAGATACGCAGTATTTT
CASSYEGSGTDTQYF
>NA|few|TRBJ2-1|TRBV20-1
TGCAGTGCTATTGGTCATGTGACTACCTACAATGAGCAGTTCTTC
CSAIGHVTTYNEQFF
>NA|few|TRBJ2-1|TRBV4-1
TGCGCCAGCAGCCAAGTCGATGTTAATGAGCAGTTCTTC
CASSQVDVNEQFF
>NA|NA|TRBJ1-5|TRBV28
TGTGCCAGCACCCTCGGAGGGTTTCAGCCCCAGCATTTT
CASTLGGFQPQHF
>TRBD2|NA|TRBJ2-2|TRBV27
TGTGCCAGCAGTCCGGGGGGGCAAGCCGGGGAGCTGTTTTTT
CASSPGGQAGELFF
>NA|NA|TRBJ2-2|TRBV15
TGTGCCACCAGCCTCGGTTCTAACACCGGGGAGCTGTTTTTT
CATSLGSNTGELFF
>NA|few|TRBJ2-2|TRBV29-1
TGCAGCGTTGAAGGGGTAGAAGGGAACACCGGGGAGCTGTTTTTT
CSVEGVEGNTGELFF
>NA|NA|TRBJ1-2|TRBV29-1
TGCAGCGCCCCCGGGGATGTAGGGGGCTATGGCTACACCTTC
CSAPGDVGGYGYTF
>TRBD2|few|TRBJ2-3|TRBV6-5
TGTGCCAGCAGTTATTTTAGCGGGGGGGCAGATACGCAGTATTTT
CASSYFSGGADTQYF
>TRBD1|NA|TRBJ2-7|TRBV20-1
TGCAGTGCTAGAGATCGGGACAGGGGGCCCGAGCAGTACTTC
CSARDRDRGPEQYF
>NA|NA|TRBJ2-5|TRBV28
TGTGCCAGCAGTTTTGACAGCAAGACCCAGTACTTC
CASSFDSKTQYF
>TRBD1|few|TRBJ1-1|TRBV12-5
TGTGCTAGTGGCCAGGGACAGGACCGCTTGAACACTGAAGCTTTCTTT
CASGQGQDRLNTEAFF
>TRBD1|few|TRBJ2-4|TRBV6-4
TGTGCCATTCCGGGACAGGGTTCCCAAAACATTCAGTACTTC
CAIPGQGSQNIQYF
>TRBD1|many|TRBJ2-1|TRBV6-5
TGTGCCAGCAGTTACGGACAGGGGAACAATGAGCAGTTCTTC
CASSYGQGNNEQFF
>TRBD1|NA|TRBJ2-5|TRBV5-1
TGCGCCAGCAGCTTGGCCATCGGACAGGGGTTCGAGACCCAGTACTTC
CASSLAIGQGFETQYF
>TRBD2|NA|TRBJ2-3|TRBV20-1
TGCAGTGCTCCCCCCCAGACTAGCGGGGGGGTCGATACGCAGTATTTT
CSAPPQTSGGVDTQYF
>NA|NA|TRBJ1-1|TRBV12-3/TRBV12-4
TGTGCCAGCAGTGAGCTAACAGGGGAAGCTTTCTTT
CASSELTGEAFF
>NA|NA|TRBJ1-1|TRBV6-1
TGTGCCAGCAGTGCCGACACCGGGCGGTGGACTGAAGCTTTCTTT
CASSADTGRWTEAFF
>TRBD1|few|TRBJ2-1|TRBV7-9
TGTGCCAGCAGCTTACCGCCGGGACAGGGCCCGGTAGAGCAGTTCTTC
CASSLPPGQGPVEQFF
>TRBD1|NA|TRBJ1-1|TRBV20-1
TGCAGTGCGGTGACAGGGGGCCCTGAAGCTTTCTTT
CSAVTGGPEAFF
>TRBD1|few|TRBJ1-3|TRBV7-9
TGTGCCAGCAGCTCTATATCGCGACAGGGGAAGTCTGGAAACACCATATATTTT
CASSSISRQGKSGNTIYF
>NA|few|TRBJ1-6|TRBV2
TGTGCCAGCAGTGACTCGGACAGAGCCTATAATTCACCCCTCCACTTT
CASSDSDRAYNSPLHF
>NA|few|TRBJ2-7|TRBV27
TGTGCCAGCGGACGGGGATCCTACGAGCAGTACTTC
CASGRGSYEQYF
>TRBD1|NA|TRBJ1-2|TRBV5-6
TGTGCCAGCAGCTTGGGGCAGGGGGCGATTCAGCGGTATGGCTACACCTTC
CASSLGQGAIQRYGYTF
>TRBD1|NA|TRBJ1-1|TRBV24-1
TGTGCCACCAGTGAGGACAGGTGGAACCTGCACACTGAAGCTTTCTTT
CATSEDRWNLHTEAFF
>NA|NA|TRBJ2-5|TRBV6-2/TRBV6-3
TGTGCCAGCAGTTATCGAGAAGCCCAAGAGACCCAGTACTTC
CASSYREAQETQYF
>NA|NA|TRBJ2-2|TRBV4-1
TGCGCCAGCAGTTACCAGGGCGCCGGGGAGCTGTTTTTT
CASSYQGAGELFF
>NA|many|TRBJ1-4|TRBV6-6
TGTGCCAGCAGTTACGACAGAGGAGAGACTAATGAAAAACTGTTTTTT
CASSYDRGETNEKLFF
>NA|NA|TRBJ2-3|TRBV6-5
TGTGCCAGCAGTGGCTCTTGGGCAGATCTATACACAGATACGCAGTATTTT
CASSGSWADLYTDTQYF
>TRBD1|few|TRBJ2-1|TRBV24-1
TGTGCCACCAGTGATTGGGACAGGGGGCTCCATGAGCAGTTCTTC
CATSDWDRGLHEQFF
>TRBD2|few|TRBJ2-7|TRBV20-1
TGCAGTGCTAGAAAACTAGCGGGGGCCTTCTACGAGCAGTACTTC
CSARKLAGAFYEQYF
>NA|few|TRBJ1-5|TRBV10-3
TGTGCCATCAGTGTAAGCAATCAGCCCCAGCATTTT
CAISVSNQPQHF
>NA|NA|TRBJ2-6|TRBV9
TGTGCCAGCAGCGTAGACCAGGGCTCTGGGGCCAACGTCCTGACTTTC
CASSVDQGSGANVLTF
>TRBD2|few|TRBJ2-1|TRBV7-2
TGTGCCAGCAGCTTAGCGCTAGCTAGCGGGTTCAATGAGCAGTTCTTC
CASSLALASGFNEQFF
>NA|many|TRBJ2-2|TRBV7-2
TGTGCCAGCAGCTCACAGGGCACCGGGGAGCTGTTTTTT
CASSSQGTGELFF
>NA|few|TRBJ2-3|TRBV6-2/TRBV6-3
TGTGCCAGCAGGCTTCACTTGGGAGATACGCAGTATTTT
CASRLHLGDTQYF
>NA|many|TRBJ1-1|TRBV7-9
TGTGCCAGCAGCTTAGAACCGGGCCGGGAGAACACTGAAGCTTTCTTT
CASSLEPGRENTEAFF
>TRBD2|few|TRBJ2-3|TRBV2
TGTGCCAGCAGTAATAGACTAGCGGGGCTCTCAGATACGCAGTATTTT
CASSNRLAGLSDTQYF
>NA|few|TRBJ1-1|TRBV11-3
TGTGCCAGCAGCGCTTCTCACCAGGGCGGGACTGAAGCTTTCTTT
CASSASHQGGTEAFF
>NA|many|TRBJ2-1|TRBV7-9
TGTGCCAGCAGCTTAACAGCTATTGAGCAGTTCTTC
CASSLTAIEQFF